This T cell receptor beta chain was retrieved from a study of T cells after yellow fever vaccination. Study summary: Libraries from low-cell-number fractions were prepared with the SMART-Seq v4 Ultra Low Input RNA kit. Regarding the study as a whole: Post-booster samples contained most primary-vaccination clones (roughly 96% CD4, approximately 88% CD8). On re-exposure, the response was weaker but peaked faster, at day 5 versus 15.

By share, this clonotype ranks as medium-sized. 5'RACE template switching produced TCR cDNA carrying a universal primer site and UMIs. A single record per CDR3 protein comes from TCRdb applying MiXCR to the 5' RACE reads. Of fewer than 6,000 distinct CDR3 sequences listed, less than 10% are singletons. CDR3 length equals 15 residues. V shed 1 base and J shed 5 bases, with 11 bases lying between them. Germline V gene data show CDR1 as LGHDT and CDR2 as YNNKEL (reference sequence). The receptor comes from a man aged 25-45 years who received the YFV17D yellow fever vaccine. This chain uses TRBV3-1 with TRBJ1-4; D is perhaps TRBD1 (6 bases). Sequenced here: PBMCs, either bulk or a sorted T-cell subset (CD4+, CD8+, memory, or dextramer-sorted; not recorded which), sampled 15 days after the yellow fever booster vaccination. The CDR3 DNA reads as TGTGCCAGCAGCCAAGGGACCGGGGGCAATGAAAAACTGTTTTTT. Its protein is CASSQGTGGNEKLFF. The full variable domain, in which reference TRBV3-1 and TRBJ1-4 provide the parts outside the CDR3, is DTAVSQTPKYLVTQMGNDKSIKCEQNLGHDTMYWYKQDSKKFLKIMFSYNNKELIINETVPNRFSPKSPDKAHLNLHINSLELGDSAVYFCASSQGTGGNEKLFFGSGTQLSVL.